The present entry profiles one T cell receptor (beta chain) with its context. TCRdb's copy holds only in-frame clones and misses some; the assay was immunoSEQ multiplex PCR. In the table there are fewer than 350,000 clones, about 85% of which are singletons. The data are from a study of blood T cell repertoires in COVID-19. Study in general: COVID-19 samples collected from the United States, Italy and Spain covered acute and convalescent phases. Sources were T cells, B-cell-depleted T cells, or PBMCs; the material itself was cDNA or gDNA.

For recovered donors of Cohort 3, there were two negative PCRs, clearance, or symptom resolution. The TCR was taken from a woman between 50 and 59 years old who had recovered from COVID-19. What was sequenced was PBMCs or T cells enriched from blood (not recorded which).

The CDR3 region is CASSVQSYQGNTEAFF. In nucleotides, the CDR3 is TGCGCCAGCAGCGTCCAAAGCTACCAGGGAAACACTGAAGCTTTCTTT. J is TRBJ1-1 and V is TRBV4-1, with a possible D match to TRBD1 (5 bases). The CDR3 loop spans 16 amino acids. Trimming took 5 bases from V and 2 from J, leaving 18 bases between them. Germline V lookup: CDR1 MGHRA, CDR2 YSYEKL.